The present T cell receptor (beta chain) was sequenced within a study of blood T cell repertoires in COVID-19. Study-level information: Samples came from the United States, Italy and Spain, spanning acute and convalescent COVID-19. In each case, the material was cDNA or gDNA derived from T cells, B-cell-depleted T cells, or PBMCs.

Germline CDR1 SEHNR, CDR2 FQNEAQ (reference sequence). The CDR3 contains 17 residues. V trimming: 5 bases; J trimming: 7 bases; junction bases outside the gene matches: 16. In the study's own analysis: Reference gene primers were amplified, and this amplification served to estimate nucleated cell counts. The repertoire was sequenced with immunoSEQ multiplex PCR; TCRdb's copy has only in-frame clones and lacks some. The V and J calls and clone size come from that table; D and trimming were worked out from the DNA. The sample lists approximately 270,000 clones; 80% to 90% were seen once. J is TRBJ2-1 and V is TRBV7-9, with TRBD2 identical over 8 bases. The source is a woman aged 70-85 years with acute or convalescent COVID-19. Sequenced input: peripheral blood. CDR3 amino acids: CASSPPGWSGGLNEQFF. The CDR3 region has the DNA TGTGCCAGCAGCCCTCCGGGGTGGAGCGGGGGTCTGAATGAGCAGTTCTTC.